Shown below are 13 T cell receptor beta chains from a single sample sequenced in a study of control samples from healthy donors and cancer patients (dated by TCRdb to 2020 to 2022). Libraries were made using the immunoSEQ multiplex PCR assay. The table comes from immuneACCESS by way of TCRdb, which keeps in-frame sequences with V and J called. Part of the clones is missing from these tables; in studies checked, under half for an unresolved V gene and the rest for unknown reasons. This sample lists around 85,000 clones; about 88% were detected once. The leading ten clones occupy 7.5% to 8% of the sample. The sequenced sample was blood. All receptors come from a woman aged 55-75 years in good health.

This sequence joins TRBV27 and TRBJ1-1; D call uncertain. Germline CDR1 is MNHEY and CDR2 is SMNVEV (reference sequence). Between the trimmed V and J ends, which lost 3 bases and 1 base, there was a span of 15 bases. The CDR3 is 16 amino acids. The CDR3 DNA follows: TGTGCCAGCAGTTTCTATAACCTGGGGAGGAACACTGAAGCTTTCTTT. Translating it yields CASSFYNLGRNTEAFF.

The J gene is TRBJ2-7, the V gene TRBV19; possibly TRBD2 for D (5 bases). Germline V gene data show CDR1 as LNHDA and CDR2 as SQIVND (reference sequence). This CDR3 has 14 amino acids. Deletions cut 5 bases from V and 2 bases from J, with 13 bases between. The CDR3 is CASSLALGPYEQYF. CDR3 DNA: TGTGCCAGTAGTCTAGCCCTTGGCCCCTACGAGCAGTACTTC.

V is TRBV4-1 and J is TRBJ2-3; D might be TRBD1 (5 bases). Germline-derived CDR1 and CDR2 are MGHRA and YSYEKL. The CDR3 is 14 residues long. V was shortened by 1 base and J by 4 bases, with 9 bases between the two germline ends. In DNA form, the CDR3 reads TGCGCCAGCAGCCAAGGGGGCAGTTCAGATACGCAGTATTTT. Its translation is CASSQGGSSDTQYF.

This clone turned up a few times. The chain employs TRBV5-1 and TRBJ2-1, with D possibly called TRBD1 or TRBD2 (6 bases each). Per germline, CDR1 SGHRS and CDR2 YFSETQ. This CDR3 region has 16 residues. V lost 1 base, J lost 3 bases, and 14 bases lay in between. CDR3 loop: CASSLTGGLIYNEQFF. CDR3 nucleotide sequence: TGCGCCAGCAGCTTGACTGGGGGGCTGATCTACAATGAGCAGTTCTTC.

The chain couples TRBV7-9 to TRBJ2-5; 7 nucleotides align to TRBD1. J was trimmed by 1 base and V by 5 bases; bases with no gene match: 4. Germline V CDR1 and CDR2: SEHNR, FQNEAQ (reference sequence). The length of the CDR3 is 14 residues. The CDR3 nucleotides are TGTGCCAGCAGCCCTAGGGACAGCCAAGAGACCCAGTACTTC. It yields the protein CASSPRDSQETQYF.

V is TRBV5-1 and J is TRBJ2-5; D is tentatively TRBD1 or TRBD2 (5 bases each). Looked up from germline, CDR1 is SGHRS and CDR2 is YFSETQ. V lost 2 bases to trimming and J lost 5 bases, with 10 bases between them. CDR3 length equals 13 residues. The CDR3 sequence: CASSFYGTETQYF. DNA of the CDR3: TGCGCCAGCAGCTTCTATGGGACGGAGACCCAGTACTTC.

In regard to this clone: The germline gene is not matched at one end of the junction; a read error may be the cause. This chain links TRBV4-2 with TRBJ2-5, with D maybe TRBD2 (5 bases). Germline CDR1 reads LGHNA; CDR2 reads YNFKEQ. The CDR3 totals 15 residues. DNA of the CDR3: TGTGCCAGCAGCCAGTCGGACTTTAACCAGGAGACCCAGTACTTC. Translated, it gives CASSQSDFNQETQYF.

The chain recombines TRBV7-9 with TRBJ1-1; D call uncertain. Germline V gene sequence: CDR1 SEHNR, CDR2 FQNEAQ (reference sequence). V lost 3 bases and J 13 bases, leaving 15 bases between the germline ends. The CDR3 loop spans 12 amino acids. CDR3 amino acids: CASSFSNSIGFF. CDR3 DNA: TGTGCCAGCAGCTTTTCCAACTCAATAGGTTTCTTT.

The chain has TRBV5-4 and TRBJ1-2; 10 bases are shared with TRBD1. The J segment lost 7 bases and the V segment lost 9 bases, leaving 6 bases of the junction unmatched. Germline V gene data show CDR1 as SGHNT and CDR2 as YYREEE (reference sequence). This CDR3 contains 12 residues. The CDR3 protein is CANPTGGGGYTF. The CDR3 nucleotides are TGTGCCAACCCGACAGGGGGCGGTGGCTACACCTTC.

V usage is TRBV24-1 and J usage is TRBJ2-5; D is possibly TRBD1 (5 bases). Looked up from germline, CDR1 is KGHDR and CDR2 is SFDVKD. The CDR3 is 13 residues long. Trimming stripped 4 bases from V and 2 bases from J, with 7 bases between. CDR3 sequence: CATSEAGQETQYF. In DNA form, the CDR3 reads TGTGCCACCAGTGAGGCAGGGCAAGAGACCCAGTACTTC.

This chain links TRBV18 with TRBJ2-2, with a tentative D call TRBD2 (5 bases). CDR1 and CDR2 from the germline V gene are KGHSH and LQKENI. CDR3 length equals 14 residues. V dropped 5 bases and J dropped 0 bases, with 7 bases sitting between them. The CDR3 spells CASSTGTNTGELFF. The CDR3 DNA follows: TGTGCCAGCTCAACCGGGACGAACACCGGGGAGCTGTTTTTT.

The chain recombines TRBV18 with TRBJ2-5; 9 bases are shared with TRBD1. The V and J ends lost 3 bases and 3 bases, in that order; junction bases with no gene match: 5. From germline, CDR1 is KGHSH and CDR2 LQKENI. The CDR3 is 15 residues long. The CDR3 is CASSPRTGEKETQYF. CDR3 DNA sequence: TGTGCCAGCTCACCTCGGACAGGGGAAAAAGAGACCCAGTACTTC.

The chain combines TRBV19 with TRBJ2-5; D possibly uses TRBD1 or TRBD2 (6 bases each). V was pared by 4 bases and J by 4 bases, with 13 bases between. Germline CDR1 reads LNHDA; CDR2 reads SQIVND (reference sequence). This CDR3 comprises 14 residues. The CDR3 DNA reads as TGTGCCAGTAGTACGGGGGCATCAGGAGAGACCCAGTACTTC. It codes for CASSTGASGETQYF.